This passage covers 14 T cell receptor beta chains from one sample sequenced in a study of monozygotic twins with inflammatory bowel disease. One entry per CDR3 protein, without DNA, is what TCRdb gives after re-calling the 5' RACE reads. This specimen shows about 210,000 distinct CDR3 sequences; the ten leading clones hold roughly 8%. The material sequenced was blood. The receptor set was obtained from a human donor with ulcerative colitis or Crohn's disease, or a healthy co-twin of an affected twin (not recorded which).

The CDR3 loop is CAWSSDRASNQPQHF. This chain links TRBV30 with TRBJ1-5; lacking DNA, the TRBD1 call made by TCRdb goes unchecked. The CDR3 is 15 residues long. CDR1 and CDR2 from the germline V gene are GTSNPN and SVGIG (reference sequence).

V usage is TRBV30 and J usage is TRBJ2-1; no DNA is available, so the TRBD2 call from TCRdb remains unchecked. This CDR3 contains 14 residues. Per the germline V gene, CDR1 is GTSNPN and CDR2 is SVGIG (reference sequence). Here the CDR3 reads CAWGASGSLNEQFF.

The gene calls are TRBV4-2 and TRBJ1-6. Germline lookup yields CDR1 LGHNA and CDR2 YNFKEQ. There are 17 residues in the CDR3. The CDR3 sequence: CASSQDRGRAYNSPLHF.

The chain employs TRBV7-7 and TRBJ2-2; the D call from TCRdb, TRBD1, cannot be confirmed without DNA. This CDR3 has 18 residues. Germline V lookup: CDR1 SSHAT, CDR2 FNYEAQ (reference sequence). CDR3 residues: CASSLRPTGTGETGELFF.

The CDR3 reads CASGTERGGPEQFF. The chain employs TRBV19 and TRBJ2-1; the TCRdb call, TRBD2, lacks DNA for checking. CDR3 length: 14 residues. Germline CDR1 is LNHDA and CDR2 is SQIVND (reference sequence).

CDR3 in amino acids: CASSLNSVGYGYTF. The chain recombines TRBV19 with TRBJ1-2. CDR1 and CDR2 from the germline V gene are LNHDA and SQIVND (reference sequence). The CDR3 spans 14 residues.

This CDR3 reads CSARDLGTNQPQHF. The chain carries TRBV20-1 and TRBJ1-5. Germline V gene data show CDR1 as DFQATT and CDR2 as SNEGSKA (reference sequence). This CDR3 is built from 14 residues.

CDR3: CASNSLTSGMNEQFF. The gene calls are TRBV5-1 and TRBJ2-1; checking the TCRdb D call of TRBD2 is not possible without DNA. CDR1 is SGHRS and CDR2 is YFSETQ in the germline V gene. This CDR3 region has 15 residues.

The V call is TRBV5-1, the J call TRBJ1-4; TCRdb returns TRBD1, unconfirmable since there is no DNA. Germline values: CDR1 SGHRS, CDR2 YFSETQ. The CDR3 extends over 15 amino acids. The CDR3 loop reads CASSLGGITNEKLFF. Together with reference TRBV5-1 and TRBJ1-4, the CDR3 gives the full variable domain: KAGVTQTPRYLIKTRGQQVTLSCSPISGHRSVSWYQQTPGQGLQFLFEYFSETQRNKGNFPGRFSGRQFSNSRSEMNVSTLELGDSALYLCASSLGGITNEKLFFGSGTQLSVL.

V gene TRBV7-9 combines with J gene TRBJ1-1. The CDR3 loop spans 15 amino acids. Germline loops: CDR1 SEHNR, CDR2 FQNEAQ (reference sequence). The CDR3 reads CASSPSEDSNTEAFF.

The rearrangement joins TRBV5-6 to TRBJ2-7; the TCRdb D gene call, TRBD1, has no DNA to confirm it. The CDR3 runs to 14 residues. CDR1 is SGHDT, CDR2 YYEEEE, per germline. The CDR3 region is CASSLITGTYEQYF.

This chain joins TRBV6-5 and TRBJ1-1. From germline, CDR1 is MNHEY and CDR2 SVGAGI. There are 13 residues in the CDR3. The CDR3 loop is CASSYDGYTEAFF.

The genes are TRBV2 and TRBJ2-5; TCRdb calls TRBD1, which cannot be checked without DNA. Germline V lookup: CDR1 SNHLY, CDR2 FYNNEI. CDR3 length equals 12 residues. CDR3 sequence: CATGQQRETQYF. Using reference TRBV2 and TRBJ2-5 for the parts outside the CDR3, the full variable domain is EPEVTQTPSHQVTQMGQEVILRCVPISNHLYFYWYRQILGQKVEFLVSFYNNEISEKSEIFDDQFSVERPDGSNFTLKIRSTKLEDSAMYFCATGQQRETQYFGPGTRLLVL.

The chain combines TRBV6-2 or TRBV6-3 with TRBJ2-2; lacking DNA, the TRBD2 call made by TCRdb goes unchecked. Germline CDR1 reads MNHEY; CDR2 reads SVGEGT. This CDR3 comprises 15 residues. CDR3 loop: CASSYVAGDTGELFF.